This paragraph covers one T cell receptor beta chain sequence. Which antigen it targets is not known. There are no base qualities to consult, and no much larger clone falls within one base. These data are taken from a study of blood T cell repertoires in COVID-19 (dated by TCRdb to the early 2020s). Concerning the study at large: Collaborator samples came from the United States, Italy and Spain and covered acute and convalescent phases of COVID-19. The material from the prospective study consisted of cDNA or gDNA derived from T cells, B-cell-depleted T cells, or PBMCs. Samples came from the ongoing ImmuneRACE study (first 160 participants) plus 1,254 subjects from 6 global collaborators. Where available, HLA class I and class II types were taken from metadata supplied by the sample provider and were not determined by assay-based typing. Sample metadata almost always included a de-identified subject ID, COVID-19 status, age in years and sex. The dataset comprised deeply sampled blood TCRbeta repertoires from subjects exposed to, actively infected with, or recovered from COVID-19. The repertoires were released in a freely available public database meant as a resource for research on the immune response to SARS-CoV-2.

TCRbeta CDR3 regions were amplified from genomic DNA using the immunoSEQ Assay, a bias-controlled multiplex PCR. The study's processing was this. The number of nucleated cells in each sample was estimated by amplification of reference gene primers within the assay. To quantify the absolute abundance of each unique TCRbeta CDR3 rearrangement, sequence reads were collapsed and filtered. For each sample, productive Simpson clonality was calculated as the square root of Simpson's diversity index over productive rearrangements. TCRdb retrieved this table from immuneACCESS and kept in-frame rearrangements only. Not all clones are present; in checked studies, unresolved V genes account for under half, and no reason is known for the remainder. Clone size and V and J calls were adopted from that table, with D and trimming inferred from the DNA. The sample includes 250,000 to 350,000 clones, with around 90% observed a single time. Approximately 2.4% of the sample rests with the top ten.

Collaborating institutions collected whole blood in K2EDTA tubes following their own protocols. Collaborator samples were shipped for TCRbeta analysis as frozen whole blood, isolated PBMCs, or DNA extracted from either sample type. Overall study results and their limits: Clinical and demographic metadata were provided uncurated, with the amount varying by source and participant.

According to the germline V gene (reference sequence), CDR1 reads LNHDA and CDR2 reads SQIVND. Spanning cysteine to phenylalanine, the CDR3 consists of 16 amino acids. Here the CDR3 DNA is all that survives: 48 bases in frame from base 1. The germline ends are 24 bases apart after V is trimmed by 4 bases and J by 11 bases. The V gene is TRBV19 and the J gene is TRBJ2-4, with TRBD2 as a weak D call on 6 bases. Sequenced input: peripheral blood. The clonotype comes from a man aged 18 to 29 with active or convalescent COVID-19. In nucleotides, the sequence is TGTGCCAGTAGTAGGCTTAGGCGGGGTACTACCTCGGTTCAGTACTTC. This is translated as CASSRLRRGTTSVQYF.